The 4 T cell receptor beta chains reported below all come from one sample, sequenced in a study of CD8+ T cells in alopecia areata. RNA extraction was followed by reverse transcription into cDNA, which acted as the sequencing template. Repertoires were generated with immunoSEQ multiplex PCR, while TCRdb's copy carries only in-frame clones and drops some. The repertoire holds roughly 200,000 clones, with 56% as singletons. The sequenced material came from CD8+ T cells sorted from blood. These receptors originate from a human donor in good health.

This clone showed up just once. The V call is TRBV27, the J call TRBJ2-7, with D possibly called TRBD1 or TRBD2 (5 bases each). The germline gives CDR1 MNHEY, CDR2 SMNVEV (reference sequence). The CDR3 contains 14 residues. V lost 6 bases and J 3 bases, leaving 15 bases between the germline ends. In DNA form, the CDR3 reads TGTGCCAGCAGCTTTGCGAGGGGCCTCTACGAGCAGTACTTC. Protein: CASSFARGLYEQYF.

This clone was detected only a few times. V and J are TRBV13 and TRBJ2-1, with 7 bases identical to TRBD1. CDR1 and CDR2 (germline): PRHDT, FYEKMQ (reference sequence). V lost 5 bases to trimming and J lost 6 bases; unmatched junction nucleotides: 10. The CDR3 loop spans 15 amino acids. CDR3 amino acids: CASSRDRDRANEQFF. As DNA, the CDR3 is TGTGCCAGCAGCCGAGACAGGGATAGGGCCAATGAGCAGTTCTTC.

The chain recombines TRBV29-1 with TRBJ1-2, with unresolved D. Trimming took 5 bases from V and 5 from J, leaving 6 bases between them. The CDR3 is made up of 10 amino acids. Per germline, CDR1 SQVTM and CDR2 ANQGSEA. CDR3 in amino acids: CSVLEYGYTF. CDR3 sequence (DNA): TGCAGCGTTTTAGAATATGGCTACACCTTC. Full variable domain (rest looked up from reference TRBV29-1 and TRBJ1-2): SAVISQKPSRDICQRGTSLTIQCQVDSQVTMMFWYRQQPGQSLTLIATANQGSEATYESGFVIDKFPISRPNLTFSTLTVSNMSPEDSSIYLCSVLEYGYTFGSGTRLTVV.

CDR3 in amino acids: CASSPQGMGYEQYF. CDR3 DNA sequence: TGTGCCAGCAGTCCTCAGGGGATGGGTTACGAGCAGTACTTC. The rearrangement uses TRBV27 and TRBJ2-7; perhaps TRBD1 as D (6 bases). The V end was cut by 5 bases, the J end by 4 bases, with 15 bases between. The germline V gene has CDR1 MNHEY and CDR2 SMNVEV (reference sequence). The CDR3 runs 14 residues.